This T cell receptor beta chain is drawn from a study of cytomegalovirus exposure and HLA in healthy donors. Study-level points and caveats: Being productive about 87% or about 30% of the time was typical of most TCR beta V segments in an earlier analysis. Immune exposure information available was restricted to CMV serostatus.

In regard to this clone: Antigen: not known.

Vbeta (60) and Jbeta (13) primers were used in the PCR. The repertoire was sequenced with immunoSEQ multiplex PCR; TCRdb's copy has only in-frame clones and lacks some. The data show roughly 190,000 clones, around 74% seen once. This sequence was found in a female donor in good health and CMV-seronegative. Sequenced input: PBMCs.

Here the CDR3 reads CASSLTPGTGGQETQYF. Here the CDR3 DNA reads TGCGCCAGCAGCTTAACCCCCGGGACAGGGGGCCAAGAGACCCAGTACTTC. The V gene is TRBV5-1, the J gene TRBJ2-5; 11 bases align to TRBD1. The CDR3 is made up of 17 amino acids. Germline V gives CDR1 SGHRS, CDR2 YFSETQ. V gave up 2 bases and J gave up 1 base; unmatched junction bases: 7.